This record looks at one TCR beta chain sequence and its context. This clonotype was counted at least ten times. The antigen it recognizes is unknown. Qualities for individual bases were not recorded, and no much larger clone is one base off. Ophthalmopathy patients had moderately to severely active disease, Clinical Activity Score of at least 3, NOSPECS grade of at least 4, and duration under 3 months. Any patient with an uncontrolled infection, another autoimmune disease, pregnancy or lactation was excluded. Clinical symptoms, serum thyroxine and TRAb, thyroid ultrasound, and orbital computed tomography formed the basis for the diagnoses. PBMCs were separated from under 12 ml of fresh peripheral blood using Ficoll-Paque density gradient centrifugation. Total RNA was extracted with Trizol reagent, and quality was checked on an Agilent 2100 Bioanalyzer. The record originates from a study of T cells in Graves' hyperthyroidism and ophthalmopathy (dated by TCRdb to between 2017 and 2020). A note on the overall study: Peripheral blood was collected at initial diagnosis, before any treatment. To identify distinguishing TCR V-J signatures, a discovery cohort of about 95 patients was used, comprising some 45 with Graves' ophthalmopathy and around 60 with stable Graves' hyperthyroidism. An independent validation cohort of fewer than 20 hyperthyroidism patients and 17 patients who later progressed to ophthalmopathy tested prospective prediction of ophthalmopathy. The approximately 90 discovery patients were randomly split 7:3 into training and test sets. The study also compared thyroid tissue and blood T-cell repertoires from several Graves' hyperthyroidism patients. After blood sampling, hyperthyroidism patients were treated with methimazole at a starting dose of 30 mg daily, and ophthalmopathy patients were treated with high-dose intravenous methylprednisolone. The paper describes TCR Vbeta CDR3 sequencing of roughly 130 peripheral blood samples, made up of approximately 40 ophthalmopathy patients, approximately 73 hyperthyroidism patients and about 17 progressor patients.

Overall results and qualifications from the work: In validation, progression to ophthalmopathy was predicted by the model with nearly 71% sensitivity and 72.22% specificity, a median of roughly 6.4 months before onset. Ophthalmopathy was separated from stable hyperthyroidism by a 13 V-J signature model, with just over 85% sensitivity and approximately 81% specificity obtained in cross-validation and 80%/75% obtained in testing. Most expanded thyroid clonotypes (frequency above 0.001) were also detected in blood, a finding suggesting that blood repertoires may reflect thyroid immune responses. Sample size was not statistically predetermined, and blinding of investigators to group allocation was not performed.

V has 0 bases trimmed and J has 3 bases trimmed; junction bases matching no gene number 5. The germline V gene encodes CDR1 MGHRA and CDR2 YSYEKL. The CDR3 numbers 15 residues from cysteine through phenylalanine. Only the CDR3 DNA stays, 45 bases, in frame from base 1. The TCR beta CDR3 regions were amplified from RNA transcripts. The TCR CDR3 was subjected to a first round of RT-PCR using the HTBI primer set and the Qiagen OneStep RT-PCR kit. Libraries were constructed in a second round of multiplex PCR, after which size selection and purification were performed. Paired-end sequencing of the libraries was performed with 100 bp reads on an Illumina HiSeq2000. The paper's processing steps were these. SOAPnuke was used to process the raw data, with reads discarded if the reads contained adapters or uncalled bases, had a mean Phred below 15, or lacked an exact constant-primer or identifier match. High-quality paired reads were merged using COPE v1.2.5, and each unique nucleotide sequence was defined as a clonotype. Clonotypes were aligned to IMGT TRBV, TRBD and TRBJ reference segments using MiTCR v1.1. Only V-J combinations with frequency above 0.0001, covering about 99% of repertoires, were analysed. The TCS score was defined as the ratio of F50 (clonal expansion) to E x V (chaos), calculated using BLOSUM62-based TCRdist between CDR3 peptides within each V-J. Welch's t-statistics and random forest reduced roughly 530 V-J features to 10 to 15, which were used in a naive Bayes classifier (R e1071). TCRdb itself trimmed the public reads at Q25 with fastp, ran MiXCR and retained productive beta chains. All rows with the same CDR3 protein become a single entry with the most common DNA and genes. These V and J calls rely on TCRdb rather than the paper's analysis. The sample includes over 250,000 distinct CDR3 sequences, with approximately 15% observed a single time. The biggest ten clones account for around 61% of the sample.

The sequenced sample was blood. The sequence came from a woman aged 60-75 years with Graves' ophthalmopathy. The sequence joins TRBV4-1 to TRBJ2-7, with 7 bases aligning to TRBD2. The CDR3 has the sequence CASSQDPSSGYEQYF. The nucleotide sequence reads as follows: TGCGCCAGCAGCCAAGATCCGTCTAGCGGCTACGAGCAGTACTTC.